This T cell receptor beta chain appears in the sequencing data of a study of regulatory T cells in long-lasting Graves disease. Study findings and constraints: TRBV28, TRBJ1-2 and TRBJ2-5 were favored in persistent disease. Investigators studied peripheral blood only, not thyroid tissue.

Time point indicated: persistent/refractory GD, antithyroid drugs over 5 years with positive TRAb. With RNA extracted from PBMCs as input, the TCR library was made. The table lists this clonotype with many counts. As yet, its antigen is unknown. Researchers made TCR beta libraries by using iRepertoire HTBI primers and running Arm-PCR on CDR3 regions. Original processing methods: Segment identification across samples yielded 55 to 65 TRBV and 13 to 15 TRBJ segments. TCRdb passed the multiplex PCR reads through MiXCR, listing each CDR3 protein once. TCRdb's processing, not the authors' own work, is the source of the V and J calls. Among about 430,000 distinct CDR3 sequences listed, around a fifth were seen once. Trimming removed 6 bases at V and 3 bases at J, with 12 bases between. The CDR3 covers 12 residues. Germline V CDR1 and CDR2: DFQATT, SNEGSKA (reference sequence).

The V gene is TRBV20-1, the J gene TRBJ2-7, with D possibly called TRBD1 or TRBD2 (5 bases each). This sequence originates from a female donor with Graves disease. The sequenced sample was peripheral blood mononuclear cells (PBMCs), obtained when the disease was refractory, from a patient treated with antithyroid drugs. Written as DNA, the CDR3 is TGCAGTGCAACCGGGACCATCTACGAGCAGTACTTC. It is translated as CSATGTIYEQYF.